The sample holds a few counts of the clone carrying this T cell receptor (beta chain). Antigen: not known. The CDR3 has 16 amino acids. CDR1 and CDR2 from the germline V gene are MNHEY and SVGAGI. V trimming: 2 bases; J trimming: 13 bases; junction bases outside the gene matches: 14. The sample originates from a study of resident and recirculating memory T cells in vitiligo. No patient showed confetti depigmentation, a clinical sign of active disease. No vitiligo treatment was given during the prior three months. Here immunoSEQ multiplex PCR was the method, and the copy in TCRdb shows in-frame clones only, minus some. The data contain some 70,000 clones, about nine tenths of them singletons. Study-level findings and limits: Clonality differed among vitiligo lesions, with no unique dominant clone. TCR sequences were not conserved across biopsy sites or patients.

This TCR was sampled from a male donor with vitiligo. The chain joins TRBV6-5 to TRBJ1-6; 7 nucleotides line up with TRBD1. Sequencing was carried out using blood. The CDR3 protein is CASSYEGAGALRPLHF. CDR3 nucleotides: TGTGCCAGCAGTTACGAGGGGGCCGGGGCTTTGCGTCCCCTCCACTTT.